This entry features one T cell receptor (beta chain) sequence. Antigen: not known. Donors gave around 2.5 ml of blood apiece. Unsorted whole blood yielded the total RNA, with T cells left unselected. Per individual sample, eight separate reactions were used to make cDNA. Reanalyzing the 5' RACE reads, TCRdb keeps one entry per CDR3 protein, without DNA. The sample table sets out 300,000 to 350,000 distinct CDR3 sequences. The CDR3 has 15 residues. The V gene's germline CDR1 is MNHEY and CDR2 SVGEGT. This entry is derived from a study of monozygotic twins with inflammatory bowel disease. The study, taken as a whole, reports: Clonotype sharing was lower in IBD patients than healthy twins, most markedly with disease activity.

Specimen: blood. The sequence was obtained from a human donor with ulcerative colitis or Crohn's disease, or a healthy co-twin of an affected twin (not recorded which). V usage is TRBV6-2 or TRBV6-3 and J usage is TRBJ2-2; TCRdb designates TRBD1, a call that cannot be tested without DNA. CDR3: CASRPGTGHTGELFF.